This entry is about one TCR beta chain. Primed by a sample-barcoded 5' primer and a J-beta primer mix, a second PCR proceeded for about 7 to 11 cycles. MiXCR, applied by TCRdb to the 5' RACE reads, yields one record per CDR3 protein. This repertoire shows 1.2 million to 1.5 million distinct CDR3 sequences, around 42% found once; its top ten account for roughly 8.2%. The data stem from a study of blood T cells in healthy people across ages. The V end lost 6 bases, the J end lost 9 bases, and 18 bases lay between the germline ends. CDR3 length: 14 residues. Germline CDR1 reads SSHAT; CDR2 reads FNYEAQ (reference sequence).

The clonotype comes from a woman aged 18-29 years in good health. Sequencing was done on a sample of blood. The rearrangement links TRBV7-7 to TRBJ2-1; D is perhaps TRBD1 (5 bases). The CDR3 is CASSPQGPTLEQFF. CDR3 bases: TGTGCCAGCAGTCCCCAGGGTCCAACGCTTGAGCAGTTCTTC.